The subject of this entry is one TCR beta chain. This table comes from immunoSEQ multiplex PCR, and its TCRdb copy is limited to in-frame clones, with some not included. The data show about 74,000 clones, 95% seen once. The germline gives CDR1 SGHDN, CDR2 FVKESK. CDR3 length equals 13 residues. The V and J ends lost 4 bases and 9 bases, in that order; junction bases with no gene match: 1. The data were obtained in a study of technical replicates of blood from several donors. The chain uses TRBV14 and TRBJ1-5, with 12 nucleotides matching TRBD1. The clonotype originates from a human donor in good health. The sample was T cells isolated from PBMCs. The CDR3 DNA is TGTGCCAGCAGCCGGGACAGGGGGCGGCCCCAGCATTTT. Protein product: CASSRDRGRPQHF.